This is a list of T cell receptor beta chains from one sample in a study of spatial heterogeneity in lung cancer. One entry per CDR3 protein results from TCRdb running MiXCR on the 5' RACE reads. The sample yields about 52,000 distinct CDR3 sequences, roughly 7% seen once. Here the sequenced sample was PBMCs, taken at follow-up. The source is a female donor with early-stage non-small cell lung cancer. Both conserved end residues are part of each CDR3. D genes are given only for firm matches. Where a row states a size, it is once, few, many or the class of an expanded clone; other rows omit it.

D	V	size	J	DNA	CDR3
-	TRBV14	many	TRBJ1-2	TGTGCCAGCAGCCAAGATTTTACAGGGCACTATGGCTACACCTTC	CASSQDFTGHYGYTF
TRBD1	TRBV10-2	-	TRBJ2-2	TGCGCCAGCAGTAACACACAGGGGGCCGGGGAGCTGTTTTTT	CASSNTQGAGELFF
TRBD1	TRBV6-5	few	TRBJ2-3	TGTGCCAGCAGTTACGGCGACAGGGTGGGGCCCACAGATACGCAGTATTTT	CASSYGDRVGPTDTQYF
TRBD2	TRBV7-2	few	TRBJ2-2	TGTGCCAGCAGAAGAGCGGGGGTTGGGTCAACCGGGGAGCTGTTTTTT	CASRRAGVGSTGELFF
-	TRBV6-6	-	TRBJ1-5	TGTGCCAGCAAGCAGGGAGTCACTCAGCCCCAGCATTTT	CASKQGVTQPQHF
-	TRBV20-1	-	TRBJ2-3	TGCAGTGCTAGGGCGGGGCAGACAGATACGCAGTATTTT	CSARAGQTDTQYF
TRBD1	TRBV9	many	TRBJ2-7	TGTGCCAGCAGCCCCCGACAGGGGACCTCCTACGAGCAGTACTTC	CASSPRQGTSYEQYF
TRBD1	TRBV7-2	many	TRBJ1-1	TGTGCCAGCAGCTTTCGCGGACAGGGGATGAACACTGAAGCTTTCTTT	CASSFRGQGMNTEAFF
-	TRBV7-8	few	TRBJ2-7	TGTGCCAGCAGCTCCCACCCGGGACACCTGAACCCCTACGAGCAGTACTTC	CASSSHPGHLNPYEQYF
TRBD2	TRBV20-1	many	TRBJ2-3	TGCAGTGCTAGTAGTCGGGGGGGCGTCACAGATACGCAGTATTTT	CSASSRGGVTDTQYF
-	TRBV10-3	many	TRBJ2-7	TGTGCCATCAGTTTCAAGGGAGAGGACGAGCAGTACTTC	CAISFKGEDEQYF
-	TRBV21-1	few	TRBJ1-2	TGTGCCAGCAGCAAAGCGGAGGAAGGCTACACCTTC	CASSKAEEGYTF
TRBD1	TRBV7-8	many	TRBJ2-1	TGTGCCAGCAGCCGGCCGGGACAGGGGTCCTACAATGAGCAGTTCTTC	CASSRPGQGSYNEQFF
-	TRBV11-2	-	TRBJ2-5	TGTGCCAGCAGCTTAGCGACTCCCCAAGAGACCCAGTACTTC	CASSLATPQETQYF
TRBD1	TRBV11-2	few	TRBJ1-4	TGTGCCAGCAGCTCCGGGACAGGGTTTGAAAAACTGTTTTTT	CASSSGTGFEKLFF
TRBD2	TRBV20-1	few	TRBJ2-7	TGCAGTGCTAGACCTAGCGGGGGGATCTCCTACGAGCAGTACTTC	CSARPSGGISYEQYF
TRBD1	TRBV10-3	few	TRBJ2-1	TGTGCCATCAGTGAGTCGCGGGACAGGGGGCATCGTGGCCCGTTCTTC	CAISESRDRGHRGPFF
-	TRBV12-3/TRBV12-4	-	TRBJ1-2	TGTGCCAGCAGTCCCACTAGCGGCTATGGCTACACCTTC	CASSPTSGYGYTF
-	TRBV6-5	few	TRBJ2-2	TGTGCCAGCAGTTACTCGGGGCGGTTTGAGCTGTTTTTT	CASSYSGRFELFF
TRBD2	TRBV6-2/TRBV6-3	many	TRBJ2-3	TGTGCCAGTGGGACTACAGCAGATACGCAGTATTTT	CASGTTADTQYF
-	TRBV7-2	-	TRBJ2-3	TGTGCCAGCAGCTCCGGGCGTGCGTTGAATACGCAGTATTTT	CASSSGRALNTQYF
-	TRBV6-2/TRBV6-3	many	TRBJ2-3	TGTGCCAGCAGTTACCTTCCGGGGGAGCCATCCACAGATACGCAGTATTTT	CASSYLPGEPSTDTQYF
TRBD2	TRBV7-2	few	TRBJ2-1	TGTGCCAGCAGCGATCTTAGTGGCGGGGGGGCATATGAGCAGTTCTTC	CASSDLSGGGAYEQFF
-	TRBV29-1	many	TRBJ2-1	TGCAGCGCTCGACCCCCAAGCTCCTACAATGAGCAGTTCTTC	CSARPPSSYNEQFF
-	TRBV5-1	many	TRBJ1-1	TGCGCCAGCAGCTTGGTTAGGGTGAACACTGAAGCTTTCTTT	CASSLVRVNTEAFF
-	TRBV12-3/TRBV12-4	many	TRBJ2-5	TGTGCCAGCAGGGCAGGGGAGACCCAGTACTTC	CASRAGETQYF
-	TRBV12-3/TRBV12-4	-	TRBJ1-3	TGTGCCAGCAGCCCTGGAGGGAAGAGCTCTGGAAACACCATATATTTT	CASSPGGKSSGNTIYF
-	TRBV6-5	many	TRBJ2-3	TGTGCCAGCAGTTACTCTGGGGGCCATACGCAGTATTTT	CASSYSGGHTQYF
TRBD1	TRBV5-1	-	TRBJ1-4	TGCGCCAGCAGCTCACAGGGGCCTAATGAAAAACTGTTTTTT	CASSSQGPNEKLFF